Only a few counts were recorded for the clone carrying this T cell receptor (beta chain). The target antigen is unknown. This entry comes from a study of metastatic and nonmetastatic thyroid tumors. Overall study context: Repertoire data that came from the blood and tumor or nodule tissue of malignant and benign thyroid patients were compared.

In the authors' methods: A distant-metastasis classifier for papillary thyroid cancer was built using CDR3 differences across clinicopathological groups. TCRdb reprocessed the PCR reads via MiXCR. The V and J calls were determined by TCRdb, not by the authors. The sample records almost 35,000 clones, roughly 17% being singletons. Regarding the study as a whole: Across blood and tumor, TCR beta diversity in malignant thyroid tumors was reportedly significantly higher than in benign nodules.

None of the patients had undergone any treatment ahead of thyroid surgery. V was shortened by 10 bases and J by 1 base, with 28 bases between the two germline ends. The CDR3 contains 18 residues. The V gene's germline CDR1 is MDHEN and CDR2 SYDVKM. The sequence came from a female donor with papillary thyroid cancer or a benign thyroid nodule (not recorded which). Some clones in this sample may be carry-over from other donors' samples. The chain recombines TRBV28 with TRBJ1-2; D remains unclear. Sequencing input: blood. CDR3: CATRGGVTKVSLNYGYTF. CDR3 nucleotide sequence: TGTGCCACCCGGGGTGGGGTAACCAAGGTGAGTCTTAACTATGGCTACACCTTC.